This passage covers 21 T cell receptor beta chains from one sample sequenced in a study of T cell responses to AZD1222 COVID-19 vaccine. Here immunoSEQ multiplex PCR was the method, and the copy in TCRdb shows in-frame clones only, minus some. This sample yields 100,000 or so clones, of which about 86% are seen a single time; 3% to 4% belongs to the top ten. The specimen was peripheral blood, collected on day 0 of AZD1222 vaccination. These receptors were taken from an adult in good health.

This clone was counted only a few times. The identical CDR3 is also encoded by other nucleotide sequences in the sample. The gene calls are TRBV7-2 and TRBJ1-5; D uncertain. The CDR3 extends over 13 amino acids. The germline V and J ends were trimmed by 1 base and 7 bases, with 8 bases remaining between them. Germline values: CDR1 SGHTA, CDR2 FQGNSA. As DNA, the CDR3 is TGTGCCAGCAGCTTAGAAGGTTTCCAGCCCCAGCATTTT. Protein: CASSLEGFQPQHF.

A few counts support this clone. The rearrangement joins TRBV7-3 to TRBJ2-2, with D unresolved. Trimming left V 1 base short and J 2 bases short, with 8 bases between. Germline V gene data show CDR1 as SGHTA and CDR2 as FQGTGA. CDR3 length: 15 residues. The CDR3 DNA is TGTGCCAGCAGCTTAAACACCAGAAACACCGGGGAGCTGTTTTTT. It translates to CASSLNTRNTGELFF.

The genes are TRBV6-2 or TRBV6-3 and TRBJ2-1; possibly TRBD2 for D (6 bases). Trimming cost V 4 bases and J 13 bases, with 17 bases left between them. CDR1 is MNHEY, CDR2 SVGEGT, per germline. This CDR3 region has 13 residues. The chain's CDR3 is CASSSRMGGAQFF. In nucleotides, the CDR3 is TGTGCCAGCAGTTCCCGTATGGGCGGGGCCCAGTTCTTC.

The CDR3 DNA reads TGTGCCAGCAGCGTAGACTTTTCGACTACCCGGATTGGGGAGCTGTTTTTT. Translated, it gives CASSVDFSTTRIGELFF. This chain joins TRBV9 and TRBJ2-2, with a tentative D call TRBD2 (5 bases). The CDR3 sequence is 17 residues long. The V and J ends lost 0 bases and 8 bases respectively, with 20 bases between them. Germline lookup yields CDR1 SGDLS and CDR2 YYNGEE.

The CDR3: CASNPSPQPNEKLFF. The CDR3 nucleotides read TGTGCCAGCAACCCTTCTCCCCAGCCTAATGAAAAACTGTTTTTT. The V gene is TRBV7-2, the J gene TRBJ1-4; D not certain. Germline values: CDR1 SGHTA, CDR2 FQGNSA. V was clipped by 7 bases and J by 3 bases, with 15 bases between them. The CDR3 length is 15 residues.

The V and J genes are TRBV18 and TRBJ2-4, with D hard to call. Trimming shortened V by 1 base and J by 4 bases, and 11 bases separated the two germline ends. Germline-derived CDR1 and CDR2 are KGHSH and LQKENI. The CDR3 extends over 15 amino acids. The CDR3 protein is CASSPLSTQKNIQYF. The CDR3, as DNA: TGTGCCAGCTCACCACTTTCGACCCAAAAAAACATTCAGTACTTC.

The chain combines TRBV30 with TRBJ1-5; D is unclear. The CDR3 is 13 residues long. With 0 bases removed from V and 0 bases from J, the gap between germline ends came to 3 bases. Germline V CDR1 and CDR2: GTSNPN, SVGIG (reference sequence). CDR3 nucleotide sequence: TGTGCCTGGAGTGTGGATAGCAATCAGCCCCAGCATTTT. This codes for CAWSVDSNQPQHF. Combining the CDR3 with reference TRBV30 and TRBJ1-5 gives the whole variable domain SQTIHQWPATLVQPVGSPLSLECTVEGTSNPNLYWYRQAAGRGLQLLFYSVGIGQISSEVPQNLSASRPQDRQFILSSKKLLLSDSGFYLCAWSVDSNQPQHFGDGTRLSIL.

V is TRBV2 and J is TRBJ2-7; D not certain. Germline V gene sequence: CDR1 SNHLY, CDR2 FYNNEI. The CDR3 has 14 amino acids. With 4 bases removed from V and 4 bases from J, the gap between germline ends came to 14 bases. Here the CDR3 reads CASSGGRVLYEQYF. CDR3 sequence (DNA): TGTGCCAGCAGTGGAGGAAGGGTTTTATACGAGCAGTACTTC. Full variable domain (missing parts from reference TRBV2 and TRBJ2-7): EPEVTQTPSHQVTQMGQEVILRCVPISNHLYFYWYRQILGQKVEFLVSFYNNEISEKSEIFDDQFSVERPDGSNFTLKIRSTKLEDSAMYFCASSGGRVLYEQYFGPGTRLTVT.

In this sample, this clone turned up once. The V call is TRBV6-1, the J call TRBJ1-4, with D hard to call. Germline values: CDR1 MNHNS, CDR2 SASEGT. The CDR3 is 14 residues long. V gave up 2 bases and J gave up 5 bases, with 9 bases separating them. The CDR3 DNA is TGTGCCAGCAGTGAAATGGGGAAAAATGAAAAACTGTTTTTT. Protein: CASSEMGKNEKLFF.

The genes are TRBV2 and TRBJ2-7; D ambiguous. The germline V gene has CDR1 SNHLY and CDR2 FYNNEI. CDR3 length equals 12 residues. Trimming stripped 7 bases from V and 3 bases from J, with 10 bases between. CDR3 sequence (DNA): TGTGCCAGCAAAGAGATCAACTACGAGCAGTACTTC. Its translation is CASKEINYEQYF.

The V call is TRBV28, the J call TRBJ1-2; D remains unclear. The CDR3 is 12 residues long. Per germline, CDR1 MDHEN and CDR2 SYDVKM. Trimming stripped 10 bases from V and 4 bases from J, with 13 bases between. CDR3 DNA sequence: TGTGCCACCCGAGTACGAGCCTATGGCTACACCTTC. Protein: CATRVRAYGYTF.

The chain recombines TRBV19 with TRBJ2-1, with D perhaps matching TRBD1 or TRBD2 (5 bases each). The V gene's germline CDR1 is LNHDA and CDR2 SQIVND (reference sequence). Trimming removed 7 bases from V and 0 bases from J, with 16 bases in between. The CDR3 runs 16 residues. CDR3: CASTDRGAASYNEQFF. CDR3 nucleotide sequence: TGTGCCAGTACCGATCGAGGGGCAGCCTCCTACAATGAGCAGTTCTTC.

The rearrangement joins TRBV7-8 to TRBJ1-2; D uncertain. The CDR3 consists of 14 residues. Per germline, CDR1 SGHVS and CDR2 FQNEAQ. V lost 0 bases to trimming and J lost 1 base, with 6 bases between them. CDR3 amino acids: CASSLAASNYGYTF. For the CDR3, the DNA is TGTGCCAGCAGCTTAGCGGCCAGTAACTATGGCTACACCTTC. The complete variable domain, with remaining parts taken from reference TRBV7-8 and TRBJ1-2, reads GAGVSQSPRYKVAKRGQDVALRCDPISGHVSLFWYQQALGQGPEFLTYFQNEAQLDKSGLPSDRFFAERPEGSVSTLKIQRTQQEDSAVYLCASSLAASNYGYTFGSGTRLTVV.

This clone was seen a few times. The genes are TRBV5-4 and TRBJ1-1; tentatively, D is TRBD1 (6 bases). The CDR3 is 14 amino acids. V was shortened by 1 base and J by 3 bases, with 10 bases between the two germline ends. CDR1 and CDR2 from the germline V gene are SGHNT and YYREEE (reference sequence). CDR3 DNA sequence: TGTGCCAGCAGCTTGATTTCAGGGGACACTGAAGCTTTCTTT. Translation gives CASSLISGDTEAFF. The full variable domain, in which reference TRBV5-4 and TRBJ1-1 provide the parts outside the CDR3, is ETGVTQSPTHLIKTRGQQVTLRCSSQSGHNTVSWYQQALGQGPQFIFQYYREEENGRGNFPPRFSGLQFPNYSSELNVNALELDDSALYLCASSLISGDTEAFFGQGTRLTVV.

This chain links TRBV6-2 or TRBV6-3 with TRBJ2-2; 9 bases match TRBD2. The J segment lost 4 bases and the V segment lost 6 bases, leaving 9 bases of the junction unmatched. CDR3 length equals 16 residues. CDR1 is MNHEY, CDR2 SVGEGT, per germline. CDR3 sequence: CASSPPGLAVTGELFF. DNA of the CDR3: TGTGCCAGCAGCCCTCCGGGACTAGCCGTCACCGGGGAGCTGTTTTTT.

V gene TRBV28 combines with J gene TRBJ2-1; 10 bases match TRBD2. The V segment lost 6 bases and the J segment 8 bases; nucleotides outside the gene matches: 22. This CDR3 has 19 residues. CDR1 is MDHEN, CDR2 SYDVKM, per germline. CDR3 protein: CASRLLYIRLAGGRDEQFF. The CDR3 nucleotides read TGTGCCAGCAGATTACTTTATATCCGACTAGCGGGTGGGAGGGATGAGCAGTTCTTC.

In the case of this clone: At one of its ends the junction is not consistent with the germline gene, which may arise from a read error. The V and J genes are TRBV28 and TRBJ2-5, with TRBD2 identical over 12 bases. Germline V gene sequence: CDR1 MDHEN, CDR2 SYDVKM. The CDR3 covers 15 residues. The CDR3 loop is CASRLLTSGGETQYF. In DNA form, the CDR3 reads TGTGCCAGCAGATTATTGACTAGCGGGGGAGAGACCCAGTACTTC.

This rearrangement joins TRBV6-1 to TRBJ2-3, with 8 nucleotides matching TRBD2. The CDR3 is 17 residues long. Germline lookup yields CDR1 MNHNS and CDR2 SASEGT. The V segment lost 0 bases and the J segment 6 bases; nucleotides outside the gene matches: 11. The CDR3 bases are TGTGCCAGCAGTGAAGCGCACTTCGGGGGGGCCCGGGATACGCAGTATTTT. Encoded protein: CASSEAHFGGARDTQYF.

The CDR3 sequence is CASKRTSFADTQYF. The CDR3 DNA reads TGTGCCAGCAAAAGGACTAGTTTCGCAGATACGCAGTATTTT. The chain combines TRBV6-5 with TRBJ2-3; 7 positions agree with TRBD2. The V segment lost 7 bases and the J segment 4 bases; nucleotides outside the gene matches: 8. Germline-derived CDR1 and CDR2 are MNHEY and SVGAGI. CDR3 length: 14 amino acids.

This chain uses TRBV10-3 with TRBJ1-4; D not certain. CDR1 and CDR2 from the germline V gene are ENHRY and SYGVKD. Trimming removed 2 bases at V and 8 bases at J, with 12 bases between. The CDR3 consists of 14 residues. This CDR3 reads CAISEGPRGEKLFF. CDR3 DNA: TGTGCCATCAGTGAGGGCCCCCGAGGGGAAAAACTGTTTTTT.

The chain recombines TRBV11-2 with TRBJ2-7; tentatively, D is TRBD1 (6 bases). The V gene's germline CDR1 is SGHAT and CDR2 FQNNGV. The CDR3 contains 12 residues. Trimming shortened V by 6 bases and J by 4 bases, and 10 bases separated the two germline ends. CDR3 DNA: TGTGCCAGCAGAAAGGGGGTATACGAGCAGTACTTC. This encodes CASRKGVYEQYF.